The TCR beta chain under discussion was sequenced for a study of control samples from healthy donors and cancer patients. This CDR3 has 16 residues. Here immunoSEQ multiplex PCR was the method, and the copy in TCRdb shows in-frame clones only, minus some. The sample yields approximately 150,000 clones, more than 85% seen once. The clonotype originates from a woman aged 40 to 50 in good health. This chain links TRBV12-2 with TRBJ1-5. TRBV12-2 is noted as a pseudogene. Material for sequencing was blood. CDR3 amino acids: CASRLVGVNSNQPQHF. The CDR3 DNA reads as TGTGCAAGTCGCTTAGTGGGGGTGAATAGCAATCAGCCCCAGCATTTT.